A selection of T cell receptor beta chains follows, all from one sample in a study of OX40 agonist ivuxolimab in advanced cancers. This table comes from immunoSEQ multiplex PCR, and its TCRdb copy is limited to in-frame clones, with some not included. The sample holds over 70,000 clones, 80% to 90% seen once. The sample consisted of CD4+ or CD8+ T cells sorted from blood, taken in a trial of the OX40 agonist ivuxolimab. The receptors shown here come from an adult with an advanced solid tumor such as melanoma, head and neck, liver or kidney cancer. Both conserved end residues are part of each CDR3. The order of the fields is V gene, J gene, D gene, clone size, CDR3 length, CDR3 protein, CDR3 DNA. D genes are given only for firm matches. A row's size may be missing; if present it is once, few, many or a size class.

v_gene: TRBV9; j_gene: TRBJ2-1; d_gene: .; abundance: .; len: 12; CDR3aa: CASSHLSGEQFF; CDR3nt: TGTGCCAGCAGCCACCTATCCGGTGAGCAGTTCTTC
v_gene: TRBV6-1; j_gene: TRBJ1-2; d_gene: .; abundance: .; len: 14; CDR3aa: CASTQGGAGYGYTF; CDR3nt: TGTGCCAGCACCCAAGGAGGGGCAGGCTATGGCTACACCTTC
v_gene: TRBV19; j_gene: TRBJ2-3; d_gene: TRBD2; abundance: .; len: 14; CDR3aa: CASSVTSGTDTQYF; CDR3nt: TGTGCCAGTAGTGTCACTAGCGGCACAGATACGCAGTATTTT
v_gene: TRBV9; j_gene: TRBJ2-1; d_gene: TRBD2; abundance: .; len: 14; CDR3aa: CASSVGTSPHEQFF; CDR3nt: TGTGCCAGCAGCGTAGGGACTAGTCCCCATGAGCAGTTCTTC
v_gene: TRBV30; j_gene: TRBJ2-7; d_gene: .; abundance: .; len: 11; CDR3aa: CAWTGFNEQYF; CDR3nt: TGTGCCTGGACAGGGTTTAACGAGCAGTACTTC
v_gene: TRBV28; j_gene: TRBJ2-7; d_gene: .; abundance: .; len: 13; CDR3aa: CASSLMGLLEQYF; CDR3nt: TGTGCCAGCAGTTTAATGGGGCTACTCGAGCAGTACTTC
v_gene: TRBV29-1; j_gene: TRBJ2-5; d_gene: .; abundance: .; len: 13; CDR3aa: CSVSGTPGETQYF; CDR3nt: TGCAGCGTTTCCGGGACTCCAGGAGAGACCCAGTACTTC
v_gene: TRBV9; j_gene: TRBJ1-4; d_gene: .; abundance: .; len: 16; CDR3aa: CASSVGTLHANEKLFF; CDR3nt: TGTGCCAGCAGCGTCGGGACCCTCCACGCTAATGAAAAACTGTTTTTT
v_gene: TRBV7-9; j_gene: TRBJ2-2; d_gene: .; abundance: .; len: 13; CDR3aa: CASSLTNTGELFF; CDR3nt: TGTGCCAGCAGCTTGACGAACACCGGGGAGCTGTTTTTT
v_gene: TRBV9; j_gene: TRBJ1-2; d_gene: .; abundance: .; len: 15; CDR3aa: CASSVETATNYGYTF; CDR3nt: TGTGCCAGCAGCGTAGAAACAGCAACTAACTATGGCTACACCTTC
v_gene: TRBV7-3; j_gene: TRBJ2-7; d_gene: .; abundance: .; len: 16; CDR3aa: CASSPTRYGTRYEQYF; CDR3nt: TGTGCCAGCAGCCCGACCCGCTACGGGACGCGATACGAGCAGTACTTC
v_gene: TRBV2; j_gene: TRBJ1-2; d_gene: TRBD1; abundance: few; len: 15; CDR3aa: CASNSGTGGSGGYTF; CDR3nt: TGTGCCAGCAATAGCGGGACAGGGGGATCAGGTGGCTACACCTTC
v_gene: TRBV2; j_gene: TRBJ1-1; d_gene: .; abundance: .; len: 12; CDR3aa: CASRQYDTEAFF; CDR3nt: TGTGCCAGCAGACAGTACGACACTGAAGCTTTCTTT
v_gene: TRBV7-9; j_gene: TRBJ2-1; d_gene: .; abundance: .; len: 16; CDR3aa: CASSLGGGSPTNEQFF; CDR3nt: TGTGCCAGCAGCTTAGGGGGCGGGTCTCCGACAAATGAGCAGTTCTTC
v_gene: TRBV7-9; j_gene: TRBJ1-2; d_gene: TRBD1; abundance: .; len: 15; CDR3aa: CASSLAMTGSYGYTF; CDR3nt: TGTGCCAGCAGCTTAGCCATGACAGGGAGCTATGGCTACACCTTC
v_gene: TRBV30; j_gene: TRBJ2-3; d_gene: .; abundance: .; len: 14; CDR3aa: CAWSAAGSTDTQYF; CDR3nt: TGTGCCTGGAGTGCCGCGGGGAGCACAGATACGCAGTATTTT
v_gene: TRBV27; j_gene: TRBJ2-7; d_gene: .; abundance: .; len: 12; CDR3aa: CASSLAGGDQYF; CDR3nt: TGTGCCAGCAGTTTGGCAGGGGGGGACCAGTACTTC
v_gene: TRBV5-1; j_gene: TRBJ2-2; d_gene: .; abundance: .; len: 14; CDR3aa: CASSFRENTGELFF; CDR3nt: TGCGCCAGCAGCTTTCGGGAGAACACCGGGGAGCTGTTTTTT
v_gene: TRBV6-5; j_gene: TRBJ2-7; d_gene: .; abundance: .; len: 11; CDR3aa: CASTEGYEQYF; CDR3nt: TGTGCCAGCACCGAGGGCTACGAGCAGTACTTC
v_gene: TRBV7-2; j_gene: TRBJ2-1; d_gene: TRBD2; abundance: .; len: 16; CDR3aa: CASSLIAGGGTNEQFF; CDR3nt: TGTGCCAGCAGCTTAATCGCGGGAGGAGGTACAAATGAGCAGTTCTTC
v_gene: TRBV5-1; j_gene: TRBJ2-1; d_gene: TRBD2; abundance: once; len: 17; CDR3aa: CASSLVTSGRTYNEQFF; CDR3nt: TGCGCCAGCAGCTTGGTAACTAGCGGGAGAACCTACAATGAGCAGTTCTTC
v_gene: TRBV6-5; j_gene: TRBJ2-1; d_gene: TRBD2; abundance: .; len: 16; CDR3aa: CASSYAGGNSYNEQFF; CDR3nt: TGTGCCAGCAGTTACGCGGGGGGAAACTCCTACAATGAGCAGTTCTTC
v_gene: TRBV20-1; j_gene: TRBJ1-2; d_gene: .; abundance: .; len: 11; CDR3aa: CSASPTIGYTF; CDR3nt: TGCAGTGCTAGCCCCACGATCGGCTACACCTTC
v_gene: TRBV4-1; j_gene: TRBJ2-7; d_gene: TRBD1; abundance: .; len: 15; CDR3aa: CASSLAGTGGYEQYF; CDR3nt: TGCGCCAGCAGCCTCGCCGGGACAGGGGGCTACGAGCAGTACTTC
v_gene: TRBV2; j_gene: TRBJ1-1; d_gene: .; abundance: few; len: 12; CDR3aa: CASIRENTEAFF; CDR3nt: TGTGCCAGCATCCGGGAGAACACTGAAGCTTTCTTT
v_gene: TRBV10-1; j_gene: TRBJ2-2; d_gene: .; abundance: .; len: 14; CDR3aa: CASSEEGRTGELFF; CDR3nt: TGCGCCAGCAGTGAGGAGGGCCGCACCGGGGAGCTGTTTTTT
v_gene: TRBV5-1; j_gene: TRBJ2-3; d_gene: TRBD2; abundance: once; len: 16; CDR3aa: CASSLSGPGGTDTQYF; CDR3nt: TGCGCCAGCAGCTTGTCAGGGCCGGGGGGGACAGATACGCAGTATTTT
v_gene: TRBV7-2; j_gene: TRBJ1-6; d_gene: .; abundance: .; len: 15; CDR3aa: CASSLHRANNSPLHF; CDR3nt: TGTGCCAGCAGCTTACACAGGGCGAATAATTCACCCCTCCACTTT
v_gene: TRBV7-9; j_gene: TRBJ1-1; d_gene: .; abundance: .; len: 16; CDR3aa: CASSIQPGQEGVGAFF; CDR3nt: TGTGCCAGCAGCATACAACCGGGACAAGAAGGGGTAGGAGCTTTCTTT
v_gene: TRBV27; j_gene: TRBJ1-2; d_gene: .; abundance: .; len: 14; CDR3aa: CASSERIMDGGYTF; CDR3nt: TGTGCCAGCAGCGAACGTATCATGGACGGAGGCTACACCTTC
v_gene: TRBV5-1; j_gene: TRBJ1-1; d_gene: TRBD1; abundance: .; len: 15; CDR3aa: CASSLATGEGTEAFF; CDR3nt: TGCGCCAGCAGCTTGGCAACAGGGGAGGGCACTGAAGCTTTCTTT
v_gene: TRBV9; j_gene: TRBJ2-7; d_gene: TRBD1; abundance: .; len: 16; CDR3aa: CASSAQAGTGRYEQYF; CDR3nt: TGTGCCAGCAGCGCACAAGCCGGGACAGGTCGCTACGAGCAGTACTTC
v_gene: TRBV9; j_gene: TRBJ2-5; d_gene: .; abundance: .; len: 13; CDR3aa: CASSVGGEETQYF; CDR3nt: TGTGCCAGCAGCGTAGGAGGGGAAGAGACCCAGTACTTC
v_gene: TRBV7-9; j_gene: TRBJ2-5; d_gene: .; abundance: .; len: 14; CDR3aa: CASSPGILGETQYF; CDR3nt: TGTGCCAGCAGCCCGGGGATTCTCGGAGAGACCCAGTACTTC
v_gene: TRBV6-5; j_gene: TRBJ1-1; d_gene: .; abundance: .; len: 13; CDR3aa: CASSYSPGPEAFF; CDR3nt: TGTGCCAGCAGTTACTCCCCTGGGCCTGAAGCTTTCTTT
v_gene: TRBV27; j_gene: TRBJ1-1; d_gene: .; abundance: .; len: 13; CDR3aa: CASSLWGNTEAFF; CDR3nt: TGTGCCAGCAGTTTGTGGGGTAACACTGAAGCTTTCTTT